This T cell receptor (beta chain) appears in the sequencing data of a study of PD-L1 blockade in urothelial cancer. Measured with immunoSEQ multiplex PCR; TCRdb has only the in-frame clones, and not every one. The sample carries about 50,000 clones, about 81% recorded once. Regarding time point: pretreatment peripheral blood. This CDR3 contains 13 residues. Trimming at V came to 10 bases and at J to 5 bases, leaving 9 bases not matched to a gene. Germline lookup yields CDR1 MNHEY and CDR2 SMNVEV (reference sequence). The chain has TRBV27 and TRBJ2-7, with 9 positions matching TRBD1. The TCR comes from a man aged 70-80 years with urothelial cancer. Sequencing was performed on PBMCs, taken around atezolizumab (anti-PD-L1) treatment. CDR3 region: CAIIKTGGNEQYF. The DNA for the CDR3 is TGTGCCATTATTAAGACAGGGGGGAACGAGCAGTACTTC.